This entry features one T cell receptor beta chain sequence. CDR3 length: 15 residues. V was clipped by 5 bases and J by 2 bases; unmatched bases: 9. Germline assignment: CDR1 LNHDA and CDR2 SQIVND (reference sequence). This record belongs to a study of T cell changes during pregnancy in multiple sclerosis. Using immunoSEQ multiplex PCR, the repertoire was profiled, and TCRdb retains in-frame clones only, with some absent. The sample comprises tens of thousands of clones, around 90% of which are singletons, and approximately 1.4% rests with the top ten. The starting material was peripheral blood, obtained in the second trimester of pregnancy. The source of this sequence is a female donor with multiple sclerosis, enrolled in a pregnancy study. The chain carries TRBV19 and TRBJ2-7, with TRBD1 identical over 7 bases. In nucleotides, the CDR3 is TGTGCCAGTAGTGGGGACAGCAACCGCCCCTACGAGCAGTACTTC. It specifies CASSGDSNRPYEQYF. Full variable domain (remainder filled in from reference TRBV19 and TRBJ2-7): DGGITQSPKYLFRKEGQNVTLSCEQNLNHDAMYWYRQDPGQGLRLIYYSQIVNDFQKGDIAEGYSVSREKKESFPLTVTSAQKNPTAFYLCASSGDSNRPYEQYFGPGTRLTVT.